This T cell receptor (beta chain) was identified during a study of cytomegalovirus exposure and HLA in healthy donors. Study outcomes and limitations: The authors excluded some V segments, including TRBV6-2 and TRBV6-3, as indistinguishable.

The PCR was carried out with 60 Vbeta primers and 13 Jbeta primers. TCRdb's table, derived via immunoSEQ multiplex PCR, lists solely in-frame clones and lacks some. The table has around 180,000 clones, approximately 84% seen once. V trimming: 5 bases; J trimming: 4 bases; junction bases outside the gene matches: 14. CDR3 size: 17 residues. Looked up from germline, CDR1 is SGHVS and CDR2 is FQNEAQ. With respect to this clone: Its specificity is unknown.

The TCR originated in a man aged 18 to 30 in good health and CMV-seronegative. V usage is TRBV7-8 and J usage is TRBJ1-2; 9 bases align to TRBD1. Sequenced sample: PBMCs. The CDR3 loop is CASSLSGTGRVGYGYTF. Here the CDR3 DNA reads TGTGCCAGCAGCCTAAGCGGGACAGGGAGAGTCGGCTATGGCTACACCTTC.